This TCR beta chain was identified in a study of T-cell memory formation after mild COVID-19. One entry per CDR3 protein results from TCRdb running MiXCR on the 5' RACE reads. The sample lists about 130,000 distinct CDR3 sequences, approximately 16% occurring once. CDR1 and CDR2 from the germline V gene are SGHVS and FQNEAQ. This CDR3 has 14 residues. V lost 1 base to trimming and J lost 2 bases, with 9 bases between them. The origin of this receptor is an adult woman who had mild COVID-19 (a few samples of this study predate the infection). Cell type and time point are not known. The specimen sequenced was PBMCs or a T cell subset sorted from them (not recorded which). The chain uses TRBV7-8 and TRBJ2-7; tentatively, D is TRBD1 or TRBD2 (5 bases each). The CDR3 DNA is TGTGCCAGCAGCTTAGTGGGACCAACCTACGAGCAGTACTTC. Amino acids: CASSLVGPTYEQYF.